This passage covers 3 T cell receptor beta chains from one sample sequenced in a study of blood T cells in healthy people across ages. It was with a sample-barcoded 5' primer and a J-beta primer mix that a second PCR of roughly 6 to 12 cycles was run. MiXCR was run by TCRdb on the 5' RACE reads, yielding one entry per CDR3 protein. The table lists 1.5 million to 2 million distinct CDR3 sequences, 35% to 50% of them singletons. Sequencing used blood. Source of these receptors: a human donor in good health.

The chain carries TRBV9 and TRBJ2-5; D is perhaps TRBD1 (6 bases). CDR3 length equals 15 residues. V was pared by 4 bases and J by 4 bases, with 17 bases between. The germline V gene encodes CDR1 SGDLS and CDR2 YYNGEE. DNA for the CDR3: TGTGCCAGCAGCACATTGGCAGGGGTTAGAGAGACCCAGTACTTC. This gives the protein CASSTLAGVRETQYF.

For this clonotype: Its ends do not fully match the called genes, so a read error is possible. The gene calls are TRBV10-3 and TRBJ1-5, with D perhaps TRBD1 (5 bases). CDR1 is ENHRY and CDR2 is SYGVKD in the germline V gene. The CDR3 loop spans 17 amino acids. The CDR3: CVISESGQQYSNQPQHF. The CDR3 DNA sequence: TGTGTCATCAGTGAGTCAGGGCAGCAGTATAGCAATCAGCCCCAGCATTTT.

This clonotype was detected a few times. The J gene is TRBJ2-7, the V gene TRBV5-6, with D unresolved. The V gene lost 2 bases and the J gene lost 2 bases, with 11 bases spanning the gap. The CDR3 totals 14 residues. Germline loops: CDR1 SGHDT, CDR2 YYEEEE. The CDR3 DNA reads TGTGCCAGCAGCTTATCGGGCTTCGCCTACGAGCAGTACTTC. It codes for CASSLSGFAYEQYF.